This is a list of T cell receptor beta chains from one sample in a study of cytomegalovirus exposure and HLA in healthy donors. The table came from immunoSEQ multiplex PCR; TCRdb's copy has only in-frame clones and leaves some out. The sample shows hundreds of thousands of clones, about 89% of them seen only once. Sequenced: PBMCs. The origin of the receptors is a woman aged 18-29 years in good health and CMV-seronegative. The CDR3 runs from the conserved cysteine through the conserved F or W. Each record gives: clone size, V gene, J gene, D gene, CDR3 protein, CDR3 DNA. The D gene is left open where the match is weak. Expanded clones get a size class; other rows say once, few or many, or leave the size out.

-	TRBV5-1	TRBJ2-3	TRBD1	CASFPGTGVDTQYF	TGCGCCAGCTTTCCCGGGACAGGGGTAGATACGCAGTATTTT
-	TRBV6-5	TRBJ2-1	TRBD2	CATSGLANNEQFF	TGTGCCACCTCGGGACTAGCGAACAATGAGCAGTTCTTC
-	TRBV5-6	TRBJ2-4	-	CASSFVTHVQYF	TGTGCCAGCAGCTTTGTAACTCATGTTCAGTACTTC
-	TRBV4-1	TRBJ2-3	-	CASSQVASATDTQYF	TGCGCCAGCAGCCAAGTTGCCAGCGCCACAGATACGCAGTATTTT
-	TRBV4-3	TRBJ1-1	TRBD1	CASSQGRDRATHTEAFF	TGCGCCAGCAGCCAAGGGCGGGACAGGGCTACACACACTGAAGCTTTCTTT
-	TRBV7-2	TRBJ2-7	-	CASSQTGLSYEQYF	TGTGCCAGCAGCCAGACAGGTTTAAGCTACGAGCAGTACTTC
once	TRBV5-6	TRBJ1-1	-	CASSPGGVNTEAFF	TGTGCCAGCAGCCCTGGGGGCGTGAACACTGAAGCTTTCTTT
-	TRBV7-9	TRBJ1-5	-	CSSSLSYGAQSNQPQHF	TGTTCCAGCAGCTTATCTTATGGGGCCCAGAGCAATCAGCCCCAGCATTTT
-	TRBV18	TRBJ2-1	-	CASSLTRSYNEQFF	TGTGCCAGCTCGCTAACCCGCTCATACAATGAGCAGTTCTTC
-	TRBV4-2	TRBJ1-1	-	CASSQDPYTEAFF	TGTGCCAGCAGCCAAGATCCGTACACTGAAGCTTTCTTT
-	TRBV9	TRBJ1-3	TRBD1	CASSGTGGTGNTIYF	TGTGCCAGCAGCGGGACAGGGGGCACTGGAAACACCATATATTTT
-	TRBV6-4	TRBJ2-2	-	CASSIGGTGELFF	TGTGCCAGCAGCATAGGGGGCACCGGGGAGCTGTTTTTT
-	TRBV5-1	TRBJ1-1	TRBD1	CASSTDRGNTEAFF	TGCGCCAGCAGCACGGACAGGGGGAACACTGAAGCTTTCTTT
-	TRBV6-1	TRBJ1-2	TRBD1	CASRGDRGRDGYTF	TGTGCCAGCAGGGGGGACAGGGGGAGGGATGGCTACACCTTC
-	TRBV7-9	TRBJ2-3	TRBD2	CASSFVAGTTDTQYF	TGTGCCAGCAGCTTCGTAGCGGGGACCACAGATACGCAGTATTTT
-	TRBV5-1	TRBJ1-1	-	CASSNTDTEAFF	TGCGCCAGCAGCAACACAGACACTGAAGCTTTCTTT
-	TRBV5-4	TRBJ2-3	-	CASSLDLAPSFEQYF	TGTGCCAGCAGCTTGGACCTAGCCCCGAGTTTTGAGCAGTATTTT
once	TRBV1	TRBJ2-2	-	CTTRTGGGELFF	TGCACCACCCGGACAGGGGGCGGGGAGCTGTTTTTT
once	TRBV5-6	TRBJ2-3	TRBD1	CASSSQPGTDTDTQYF	TGTGCCAGCAGCTCCCAACCCGGGACAGACACAGATACGCAGTATTTT
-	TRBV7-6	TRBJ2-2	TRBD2	CASSLELAGDTGELFF	TGTGCCAGCAGCTTAGAACTAGCGGGCGACACCGGGGAGCTGTTTTTT
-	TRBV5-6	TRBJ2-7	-	CASSLATTYEQYF	TGTGCCAGCAGCTTGGCCACTACCTACGAGCAGTACTTC
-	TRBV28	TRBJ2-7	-	CASSELVAGNYEQYF	TGTGCCAGCAGTGAACTTGTGGCAGGGAACTACGAGCAGTACTTC
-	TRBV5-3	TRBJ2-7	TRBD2	CARSLVWTSGRSSYEQYF	TGTGCCAGAAGCTTGGTTTGGACTAGCGGGAGGAGCTCCTACGAGCAGTACTTC
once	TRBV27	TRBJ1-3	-	CASSLGTQGRNTIYF	TGTGCCAGCAGTTTAGGCACCCAGGGGAGAAACACCATATATTTT
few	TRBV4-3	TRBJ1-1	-	CASSHGVLNTEAFF	TGCGCCAGCAGCCACGGGGTTTTGAACACTGAAGCTTTCTTT